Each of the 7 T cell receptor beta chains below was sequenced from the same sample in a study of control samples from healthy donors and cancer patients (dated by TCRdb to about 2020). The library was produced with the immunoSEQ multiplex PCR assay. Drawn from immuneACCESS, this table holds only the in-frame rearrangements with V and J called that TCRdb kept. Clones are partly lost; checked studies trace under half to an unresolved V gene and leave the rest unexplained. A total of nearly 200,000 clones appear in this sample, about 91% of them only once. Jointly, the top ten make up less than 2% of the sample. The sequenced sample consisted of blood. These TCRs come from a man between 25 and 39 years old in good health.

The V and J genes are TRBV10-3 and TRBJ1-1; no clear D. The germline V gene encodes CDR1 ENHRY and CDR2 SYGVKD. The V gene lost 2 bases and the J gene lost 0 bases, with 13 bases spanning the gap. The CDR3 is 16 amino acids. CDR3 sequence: CAISELTGQMNTEAFF. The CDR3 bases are TGTGCCATCAGTGAGCTTACCGGCCAGATGAACACTGAAGCTTTCTTT.

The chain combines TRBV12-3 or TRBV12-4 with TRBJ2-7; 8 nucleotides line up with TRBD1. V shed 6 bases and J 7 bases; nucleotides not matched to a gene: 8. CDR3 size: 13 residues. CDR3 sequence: CASRGTGGDEQYF. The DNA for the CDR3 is TGTGCCAGCAGGGGGACAGGAGGCGATGAGCAGTACTTC.

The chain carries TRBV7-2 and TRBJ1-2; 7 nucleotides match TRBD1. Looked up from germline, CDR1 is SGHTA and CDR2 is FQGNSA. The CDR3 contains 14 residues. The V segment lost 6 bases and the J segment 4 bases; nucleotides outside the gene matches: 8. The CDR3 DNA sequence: TGTGCCAGCAGTTACCTAGGGGGCTCCTATGGCTACACCTTC. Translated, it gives CASSYLGGSYGYTF.

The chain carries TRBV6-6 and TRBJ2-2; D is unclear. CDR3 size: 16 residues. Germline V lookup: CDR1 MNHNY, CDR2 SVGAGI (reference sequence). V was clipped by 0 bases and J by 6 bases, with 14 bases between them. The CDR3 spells CASSYSMGRTAGELFF. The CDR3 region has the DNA TGTGCCAGCAGTTACTCGATGGGCCGCACGGCCGGGGAGCTGTTTTTT.

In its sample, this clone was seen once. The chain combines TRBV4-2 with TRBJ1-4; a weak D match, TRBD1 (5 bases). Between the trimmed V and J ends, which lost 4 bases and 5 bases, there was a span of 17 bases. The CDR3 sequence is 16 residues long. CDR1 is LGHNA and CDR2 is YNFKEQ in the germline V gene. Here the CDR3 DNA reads TGTGCCAGCAGCCTTGGAGGGACGGTGAACAATGAAAAACTGTTTTTT. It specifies CASSLGGTVNNEKLFF.

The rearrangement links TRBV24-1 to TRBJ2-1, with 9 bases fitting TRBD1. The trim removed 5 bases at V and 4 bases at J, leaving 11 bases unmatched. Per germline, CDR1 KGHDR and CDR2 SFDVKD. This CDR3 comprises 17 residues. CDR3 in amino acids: CATSGRTGAEGYNEQFF. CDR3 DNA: TGTGCCACCAGTGGCAGGACAGGGGCCGAGGGATACAATGAGCAGTTCTTC.

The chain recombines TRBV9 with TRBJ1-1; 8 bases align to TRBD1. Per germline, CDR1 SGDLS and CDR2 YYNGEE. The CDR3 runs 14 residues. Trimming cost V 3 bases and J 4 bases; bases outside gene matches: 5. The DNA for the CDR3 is TGTGCCAGCAGCGGACAGGGGTGGAGCACTGAAGCTTTCTTT. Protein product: CASSGQGWSTEAFF.